Reported below is one TCR beta chain. These data belong to a study of blood T cells in healthy people across ages. A J-beta primer mix and a sample-barcoded 5' primer were used in a second PCR of about 7 to 11 cycles. Each cDNA molecule was tagged by a template-switch adaptor that had 12 random nucleotides. TCRdb re-called the 5' RACE reads with MiXCR, one entry per CDR3 protein. Of around 1.5 million distinct CDR3 sequences in the sample, roughly 45% were seen once. Each donor gave approximately 9.7 milliliters of peripheral blood. This clonotype originated in a young woman in good health. Sample: blood.

CDR3 region: CASSLVEVQLAGYNEQYF. Here the CDR3 DNA reads TGTGCCAGCAGCTTAGTGGAGGTGCAACTAGCGGGATACAATGAGCAGTACTTC. This chain connects TRBV7-2 to TRBJ2-1, with TRBD2 matching 10 bases. The DNA end lines up better with TRBJ2-7; the J call may be wrong. There are 18 residues in the CDR3. Germline loops: CDR1 SGHTA, CDR2 FQGNSA.